The next 2 T cell receptor beta chains were all read from a single sample in a study of PD-L1 blockade in urothelial cancer. TCRdb's copy holds only in-frame clones and misses some; the assay was immunoSEQ multiplex PCR. The sample consists of more than 45,000 clones, almost 85% of them appearing once. The sequences come from PBMCs, collected around atezolizumab (anti-PD-L1) treatment. Receptors were obtained from a man in his 70s with urothelial cancer.

A word on this clone: The germline gene is not matched at one end of the junction; a read error may be the cause. The chain has TRBV9 and TRBJ2-2; the match to TRBD2 covers 14 bases. The germline gives CDR1 SGDLS, CDR2 YYNGEE. This CDR3 has 18 amino acids. The CDR3 protein is CTSSVTTSGRALGGELFF. The CDR3 bases are TGTACCAGCAGCGTCACGACTAGCGGGAGGGCCCTCGGCGGGGAGCTGTTTTTT.

The chain recombines TRBV29-1 with TRBJ2-7; 8 bases agree with TRBD2. CDR1 and CDR2 from the germline V gene are SQVTM and ANQGSEA. CDR3 length: 15 residues. The ends lost 1 base at V and 8 bases at J; junction bases unmatched: 13. CDR3 DNA sequence: TGCAGCGTTGAAGCCAGTGGGCTAGCGGGCCGGAAGCAGTACTTC. Its protein is CSVEASGLAGRKQYF.